Following are 15 T cell receptor beta chains from one sample sequenced in a study of a mutant IDH1 vaccine in newly diagnosed glioma. Described time point: week 11, during vaccination. Every vaccine dose comprised 300 ug of mutant IDH1 20-mer peptide plus topical imiquimod. These receptors have no identified antigens. Profiling relied on immunoSEQ multiplex PCR, and the TCRdb table lists in-frame clones only, not all of them. Of roughly 60,000 clones in the sample, less than 85% were seen once. The sequences come from PBMCs, collected from a glioma patient whose treatment included an IDH1 peptide vaccine. The receptors originated from a man younger than 45 with glioma.

The V call is TRBV30, the J call TRBJ2-5; D may be TRBD2 (7 bases). V dropped 0 bases and J dropped 2 bases, with 13 bases sitting between them. The CDR3 consists of 15 residues. Germline V gene data show CDR1 as GTSNPN and CDR2 as SVGIG (reference sequence). CDR3 coding DNA: TGTGCCTGGAGTGTAGGGGGTAGCGGGCAAGAGACCCAGTACTTC. Translation: CAWSVGGSGQETQYF.

The rearrangement links TRBV6-1 to TRBJ1-1; D is unclear. Germline V gene lookup returns CDR1 MNHNS and CDR2 SASEGT. Between the trimmed V and J ends, which lost 6 bases and 1 base, there was a span of 9 bases. The CDR3 runs to 13 residues. The CDR3 sequence is CASSPRQNTEAFF. CDR3 in DNA: TGTGCCAGCAGCCCCCGACAGAACACTGAAGCTTTCTTT.

V gene TRBV5-1 combines with J gene TRBJ2-3; weak D call: TRBD2 (6 bases). V was shortened by 4 bases and J by 4 bases, with 19 bases between the two germline ends. Germline CDR1 SGHRS, CDR2 YFSETQ. The CDR3 has 16 residues. CDR3 amino acids: CASSPEGLTGADTQYF. The CDR3 DNA follows: TGCGCCAGCAGCCCGGAGGGACTTACGGGGGCAGATACGCAGTATTTT.

The chain couples TRBV5-1 to TRBJ2-3; 8 positions match TRBD1. V dropped 2 bases and J dropped 0; count of bases not matched to a gene: 5. Germline assignment: CDR1 SGHRS and CDR2 YFSETQ. The CDR3 is 16 amino acids. CDR3 protein: CASSLQTGDSTDTQYF. DNA of the CDR3: TGCGCCAGCAGCTTACAGACAGGGGACAGCACAGATACGCAGTATTTT.

In this sample, this clone turned up once. The chain is built from TRBV18 and TRBJ2-7; 8 bases align to TRBD2. With V trimmed by 6 bases and J by 0 bases, 13 bases remained unmatched. Germline loops: CDR1 KGHSH, CDR2 LQKENI. The CDR3 runs to 17 residues. The CDR3: CASSPQSSGALSYEQYF. The CDR3 DNA follows: TGTGCCAGCTCCCCCCAGAGTAGCGGGGCACTCTCCTACGAGCAGTACTTC.

This chain uses TRBV27 with TRBJ1-5; no clear D gene. Germline values: CDR1 MNHEY, CDR2 SMNVEV (reference sequence). V was shortened by 6 bases and J by 3 bases, with 9 bases between the two germline ends. The CDR3 consists of 13 residues. The CDR3, as DNA: TGTGCCAGCAGCGGAGGGTACAATCAGCCCCAGCATTTT. It is translated as CASSGGYNQPQHF.

V usage is TRBV7-3 and J usage is TRBJ2-3, with D possibly being TRBD2 (5 bases). CDR1 is SGHTA, CDR2 FQGTGA, per germline. Trimming removed 2 bases from V and 4 bases from J, with 7 bases in between. This CDR3 comprises 13 residues. CDR3 nucleotides: TGTGCCAGCAGCTTAGAGAGGGCAGATACGCAGTATTTT. It encodes CASSLERADTQYF.

This chain links TRBV4-3 with TRBJ2-3; 11 nucleotides align to TRBD2. From germline, CDR1 is LGHNA and CDR2 YSLEER. Unmatched junction bases numbered 8, after V lost 3 bases and J lost 0 bases. This CDR3 spans 18 amino acids. In DNA form, the CDR3 reads TGCGCCAGCAGCCACGCTATCGGACTAGCGGGTAGCACAGATACGCAGTATTTT. Amino acid sequence: CASSHAIGLAGSTDTQYF.

The count of this clone is one. The chain has TRBV6-1 and TRBJ1-2; D unclear. CDR1 and CDR2 (germline): MNHNS, SASEGT. Between the trimmed V and J ends, which lost 5 bases and 1 base, there was a span of 2 bases. The CDR3 loop spans 11 amino acids. CDR3 protein: CASSYNYGYTF. Here the CDR3 DNA reads TGTGCCAGCAGTTATAACTATGGCTACACCTTC.

The rearrangement uses TRBV29-1 and TRBJ1-1; D is uncertain. From germline, CDR1 is SQVTM and CDR2 ANQGSEA. The length of the CDR3 is 13 residues. Between the trimmed V and J ends, which lost 7 bases and 1 base, there was a span of 13 bases. CDR3: CSAESWGNTEAFF. CDR3 DNA sequence: TGCAGCGCCGAGAGTTGGGGGAACACTGAAGCTTTCTTT.

This sequence joins TRBV4-3 and TRBJ1-2; D is undetermined. The CDR3 loop spans 15 amino acids. Trimming shortened V by 1 base and J by 0 bases, and 9 bases separated the two germline ends. In germline, CDR1 is LGHNA, CDR2 YSLEER. The CDR3 DNA reads as TGCGCCAGCAGCCAAGCCCGCAACTCTAACTATGGCTACACCTTC. This encodes CASSQARNSNYGYTF.

The J gene is TRBJ1-2, the V gene TRBV7-9; 8 bases agree with TRBD1. CDR1 is SEHNR, CDR2 FQNEAQ, per germline (reference sequence). Unmatched junction bases numbered 4, after V lost 1 base and J lost 6 bases. The CDR3 length is 14 residues. The CDR3 bases are TGTGCCAGCAGCTTAGGGACAGGGTGGGATGGCTACACCTTC. Amino acid sequence: CASSLGTGWDGYTF.

The gene calls are TRBV7-3 and TRBJ2-3; no definite D call. CDR1 and CDR2 (germline): SGHTA, FQGTGA. V was pared by 2 bases and J by 0 bases, with 9 bases between. The CDR3 is made up of 15 amino acids. The CDR3 bases are TGTGCCAGCAGCTTAGTTGGAACTAGCACAGATACGCAGTATTTT. Protein product: CASSLVGTSTDTQYF.

This chain connects TRBV6-4 to TRBJ2-1; 14 positions agree with TRBD2. The CDR3 covers 14 residues. Unmatched junction bases numbered 0, after V lost 3 bases and J lost 8 bases. Germline CDR1 reads MRHNA; CDR2 reads SNTAGT. DNA of the CDR3: TGTGCCAGCAGTGAGGGACTAGCGGGAGATGAGCAGTTCTTC. It yields the protein CASSEGLAGDEQFF.

J is TRBJ1-4 and V is TRBV7-9; tentatively, D is TRBD1 (6 bases). The CDR3 is 17 amino acids. Germline V gene lookup returns CDR1 SEHNR and CDR2 FQNEAQ (reference sequence). V dropped 5 bases and J dropped 7 bases, with 23 bases sitting between them. The CDR3 protein is CASSLIMSAGAGEKLFF. The DNA for the CDR3 is TGTGCCAGCAGCCTAATTATGTCGGCGGGGGCCGGTGAAAAACTGTTTTTT.